Reported below is one TCR beta chain. Its antigen is not identified. The data belong to a study of OX40 agonist ivuxolimab in advanced cancers. Study summary: The patients received ivuxolimab by intravenous route every 2 weeks at 0.01 to 10 mg/kg. Study-wide results and limits: CD8+ T cells were the subset that, on average, had more expanded clones than CD4+.

Profiled with immunoSEQ multiplex PCR; TCRdb holds only in-frame clones, not every one. Of about 69,000 clones detected, approximately 80% appear once; the ten largest clones hold approximately 2.3%. The ends were cut back, 0 bases at V and 0 bases at J, with 11 bases in the middle. CDR3 length: 15 amino acids. Germline V CDR1 and CDR2: GTSNPN, SVGIG (reference sequence). Sequenced material: CD4+ or CD8+ T cells sorted from blood, taken in a trial of the OX40 agonist ivuxolimab. This receptor was obtained from an adult with an advanced solid tumor such as melanoma, head and neck, liver or kidney cancer. This chain connects TRBV30 to TRBJ2-5; D may be TRBD1 (5 bases). This chain's CDR3 is CAWSVDTGYQETQYF. CDR3 bases: TGTGCCTGGAGTGTAGATACAGGTTACCAAGAGACCCAGTACTTC.